This is a list of T cell receptor beta chains from one sample in a study of cytomegalovirus exposure and HLA in healthy donors. The method was immunoSEQ multiplex PCR; TCRdb's version includes in-frame clones alone and lacks a portion of them. This sample has around 200,000 clones, with 84% found just once. Sequences were obtained from PBMCs. The receptors here all came from a girl aged 2 to 10 in good health and CMV-seropositive. CDR3s include the opening cysteine and the closing phenylalanine or tryptophan. A D gene is named only where the DNA matches it firmly. Size values are once, few and many counts, or a class for expanded clones, and some rows have none.

CASSLGASGSYNEQFF	TGCGCCAGCAGCTTGGGGGCTAGCGGGAGTTACAATGAGCAGTTCTTC	once	TRBD2	TRBJ2-1	TRBV5-1
CASSSVPDYGYTF	TGTGCCAGCAGCTCCGTCCCTGACTATGGCTACACCTTC	.	.	TRBJ1-2	TRBV28
CSVERTADTEAFF	TGCAGCGTTGAACGGACAGCCGACACTGAAGCTTTCTTT	few	.	TRBJ1-1	TRBV29-1
CASRARTGVHEQYF	TGTGCCAGCAGGGCCCGGACAGGGGTCCACGAGCAGTACTTC	.	TRBD1	TRBJ2-7	TRBV13
CASSLEAGEDGEQFF	TGTGCCAGCAGCTTAGAAGCGGGAGAGGATGGTGAGCAGTTCTTC	.	TRBD2	TRBJ2-1	TRBV13
CASSVPIPWSAGERSDTQYF	TGTGCCAGCAGTGTACCCATTCCCTGGTCGGCGGGGGAGAGGTCAGATACGCAGTATTTT	.	TRBD2	TRBJ2-3	TRBV2
CSVRVGTRSYEQYF	TGCAGCGTCCGGGTGGGGACTCGTTCCTACGAGCAGTACTTC	.	.	TRBJ2-7	TRBV29-1
CASSLGAQGFPEAFF	TGTGCCAGCAGCTTGGGGGCGCAGGGGTTCCCTGAAGCTTTCTTT	.	.	TRBJ1-1	TRBV5-4
CASSDGVAYEQYF	TGTGCCAGCAGCGACGGAGTGGCCTACGAGCAGTACTTC	.	.	TRBJ2-7	TRBV28
CASRPTGRNNEQFF	TGTGCCAGCCGGCCGACAGGCAGGAACAATGAGCAGTTCTTC	.	.	TRBJ2-1	TRBV6-1
CSASMNTEAFF	TGCAGTGCTAGCATGAACACTGAAGCTTTCTTT	few	.	TRBJ1-1	TRBV20-1
CASSPTPRTGGTAFF	TGTGCCAGCAGTCCAACTCCCAGGACAGGGGGTACGGCTTTCTTT	.	TRBD1	TRBJ1-1	TRBV28
CASRGQIGETQYF	TGTGCCAGCAGAGGACAAATCGGAGAGACCCAGTACTTC	.	.	TRBJ2-5	TRBV11-3
CASSPLQGPNYEQYF	TGCGCCAGCAGCCCGTTACAGGGCCCAAATTACGAGCAGTACTTC	.	.	TRBJ2-7	TRBV5-1
CASLRGGPGNTIYF	TGTGCCAGTCTAAGGGGGGGCCCCGGAAACACCATATATTTT	once	.	TRBJ1-3	TRBV19
CASSTGGNTEAFF	TGCGCCAGCAGCACAGGCGGGAACACTGAAGCTTTCTTT	.	.	TRBJ1-1	TRBV5-1
CASSYDRVQSYTF	TGTGCCAGCAGTTACGACAGGGTTCAAAGCTACACCTTC	.	TRBD1	TRBJ1-2	TRBV6-5
CASRPGKKYSNQPQHF	TGTGCCAGTAGACCGGGTAAAAAGTATAGCAATCAGCCCCAGCATTTT	.	.	TRBJ1-5	TRBV19
CASSLTGFTGELFF	TGTGCCAGCAGTTTAACAGGGTTCACCGGGGAGCTGTTTTTT	.	.	TRBJ2-2	TRBV28
CASSFGQKQETQYF	TGTGCCAGCAGCTTTGGACAGAAACAAGAGACCCAGTACTTC	.	.	TRBJ2-5	TRBV7-9
CASSQGFEGLSSSGNTIYF	TGCGCCAGCAGCCAGGGGTTCGAGGGTCTTAGTAGCTCTGGAAACACCATATATTTT	.	.	TRBJ1-3	TRBV4-1
CASSVAGALLYNEQFF	TGTGCCAGCAGCGTAGCCGGAGCCCTTCTTTACAATGAGCAGTTCTTC	.	.	TRBJ2-1	TRBV9
CASSEDRVLYEQYF	TGTGCCAGCAGTGAAGACAGAGTACTCTACGAGCAGTACTTC	.	.	TRBJ2-7	TRBV6-1
CAWSTDRVNEKLFF	TGTGCCTGGTCGACCGACAGAGTTAATGAAAAACTGTTTTTT	few	.	TRBJ1-4	TRBV30
CASSSGSSAYGYTF	TGTGCCAGCAGTTCGGGGTCGTCGGCCTATGGCTACACCTTC	.	.	TRBJ1-2	TRBV6-5
CASSEALQDYYTF	TGTGCCAGCAGTGAAGCGCTTCAGGACTACTACACCTTC	.	.	TRBJ1-2	TRBV6-1
CASSLEGDQPQHF	TGTGCCAGCAGCTTAGAGGGGGATCAGCCCCAGCATTTT	.	.	TRBJ1-5	TRBV9
CASRGGGAKNNEQFF	TGTGCCAGCAGAGGCGGGGGGGCAAAAAACAATGAGCAGTTCTTC	.	TRBD2	TRBJ2-1	TRBV9
CASSKGLAGPYEQYF	TGTGCCAGCAGTAAGGGACTAGCGGGTCCCTACGAGCAGTACTTC	.	TRBD2	TRBJ2-7	TRBV6-5
CASSSGLAYNEQFF	TGCGCCAGCAGCTCGGGACTAGCGTACAATGAGCAGTTCTTC	.	TRBD2	TRBJ2-1	TRBV5-1
CASGSRGRGGYTF	TGTGCTAGTGGTTCCAGGGGGCGGGGTGGCTACACCTTC	.	TRBD1	TRBJ1-2	TRBV12-5
CASSIRASFEQFF	TGTGCCAGTAGTATTAGGGCTAGCTTTGAGCAGTTCTTC	.	.	TRBJ2-1	TRBV19
CAGLTGTSNSPLHF	TGTGCCGGATTAACAGGGACCTCTAATTCACCCCTCCACTTT	.	.	TRBJ1-6	TRBV30
CASSLGAGMNTEAFF	TGTGCCAGCAGCTTAGGGGCGGGAATGAACACTGAAGCTTTCTTT	.	.	TRBJ1-1	TRBV11-2
CASSFRDYNNEQFF	TGTGCCAGCAGTTTTAGGGACTATAACAATGAGCAGTTCTTC	.	TRBD2	TRBJ2-1	TRBV28
CASSLDLVYEQFF	TGCGCCAGCAGCTTGGACTTAGTGTATGAGCAGTTCTTC	.	.	TRBJ2-1	TRBV5-1
CASSPGGSTDTQYF	TGCGCCAGTAGTCCAGGGGGGAGCACAGATACGCAGTATTTT	.	.	TRBJ2-3	TRBV5-1
CASNLGLGNSPLHF	TGTGCCAGCAATTTGGGGCTGGGGAATTCACCCCTCCACTTT	.	.	TRBJ1-6	TRBV6-1
CAVERRGHGYTF	TGTGCCGTCGAACGTCGAGGGCATGGCTACACCTTC	few	.	TRBJ1-2	TRBV30
CSVPGGGHTEAFF	TGCAGCGTCCCGGGAGGGGGGCATACTGAAGCTTTCTTT	.	.	TRBJ1-1	TRBV29-1
CASSPDRVGNQPQHF	TGTGCCAGTAGTCCGGACAGGGTAGGCAATCAGCCCCAGCATTTT	.	TRBD1	TRBJ1-5	TRBV19
CASRVGFHNEQFF	TGTGCCAGCCGCGTCGGGTTCCACAATGAGCAGTTCTTC	once	.	TRBJ2-1	TRBV6-5
CASTREGLTGELFF	TGTGCCAGCACCCGGGAGGGCCTAACCGGGGAGCTGTTTTTT	.	TRBD2	TRBJ2-2	TRBV6-6
CASSEMTGYQQYF	TGTGCCAGCAGTGAGATGACAGGGTATCAGCAGTACTTC	.	TRBD1	TRBJ2-7	TRBV6-6
CASSVASGANVLTF	TGTGCCAGCAGCGTGGCCTCTGGGGCCAACGTCCTGACTTTC	.	.	TRBJ2-6	TRBV9
CASSRRTGWTKGNTIYF	TGTGCCAGTAGTAGGCGGACAGGGTGGACTAAGGGAAACACCATATATTTT	.	TRBD1	TRBJ1-3	TRBV19
CASSDGQGVAEAFF	TGTGCCAGCAGTGACGGGCAGGGGGTCGCTGAAGCTTTCTTT	few	TRBD1	TRBJ1-1	TRBV6-1
CAAEGADLGYTF	TGTGCCGCGGAGGGGGCGGATCTTGGCTACACCTTC	.	TRBD1	TRBJ1-2	TRBV28
CATSGIRSGGSYNEQFF	TGTGCCACCAGCGGAATACGTAGCGGGGGCTCCTACAATGAGCAGTTCTTC	.	TRBD2	TRBJ2-1	TRBV15
CASSEESSSGHEKLFF	TGTGCCAGCAGTGAAGAGTCCTCCAGCGGCCATGAAAAACTGTTTTTT	.	.	TRBJ1-4	TRBV6-1
CASSLQGAQVNEQFF	TGCGCCAGCAGCCTGCAGGGGGCGCAAGTCAATGAGCAGTTCTTC	.	TRBD1	TRBJ2-1	TRBV5-1
CASSPAGGSEAFF	TGTGCCAGCAGCCCCGCTGGGGGCAGTGAAGCTTTCTTT	.	.	TRBJ1-1	TRBV5-6
CASSVDRSTDTQYF	TGTGCCAGCAGCGTCGACAGAAGCACAGATACGCAGTATTTT	.	.	TRBJ2-3	TRBV9
CASSLAVRLAERGEQFF	TGTGCCAGCAGCTTGGCCGTGAGGCTAGCGGAGCGGGGTGAGCAGTTCTTC	.	TRBD2	TRBJ2-1	TRBV5-4